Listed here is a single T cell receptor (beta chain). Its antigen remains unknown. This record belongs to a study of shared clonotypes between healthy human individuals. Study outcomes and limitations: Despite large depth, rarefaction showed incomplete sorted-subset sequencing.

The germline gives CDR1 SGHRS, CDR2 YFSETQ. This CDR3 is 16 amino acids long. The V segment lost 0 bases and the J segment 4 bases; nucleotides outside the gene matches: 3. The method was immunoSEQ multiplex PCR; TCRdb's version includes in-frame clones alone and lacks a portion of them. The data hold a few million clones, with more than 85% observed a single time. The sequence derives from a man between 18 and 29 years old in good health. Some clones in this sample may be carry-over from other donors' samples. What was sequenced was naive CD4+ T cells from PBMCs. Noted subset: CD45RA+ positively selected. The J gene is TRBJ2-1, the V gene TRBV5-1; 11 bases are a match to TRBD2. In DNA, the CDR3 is TGCGCCAGCAGCTTGGATCGGACTAGCGGGTACAATGAGCAGTTCTTC. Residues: CASSLDRTSGYNEQFF.